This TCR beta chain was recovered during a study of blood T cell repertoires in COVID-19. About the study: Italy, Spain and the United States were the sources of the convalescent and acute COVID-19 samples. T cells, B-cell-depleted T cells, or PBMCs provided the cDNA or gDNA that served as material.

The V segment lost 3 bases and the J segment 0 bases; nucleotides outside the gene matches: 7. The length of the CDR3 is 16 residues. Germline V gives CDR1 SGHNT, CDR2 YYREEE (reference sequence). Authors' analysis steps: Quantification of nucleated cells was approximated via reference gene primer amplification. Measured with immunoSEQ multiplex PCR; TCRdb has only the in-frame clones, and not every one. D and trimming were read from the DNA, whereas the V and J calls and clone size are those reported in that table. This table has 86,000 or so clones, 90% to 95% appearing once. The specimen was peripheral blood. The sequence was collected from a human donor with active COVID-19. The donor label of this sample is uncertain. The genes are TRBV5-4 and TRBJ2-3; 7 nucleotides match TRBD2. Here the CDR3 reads CASSSHGGSSTDTQYF. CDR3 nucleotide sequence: TGTGCCAGCAGCTCCCACGGGGGGTCGAGCACAGATACGCAGTATTTT.